Given below is one T cell receptor beta chain in context. This clonotype was seen many times. This clone's antigen is unknown. No qualities accompany the bases; no much larger clone lies one base away. TCR alpha and beta chain libraries were amplified separately from the second PCR step onward. Donor CMV status was determined by IFNgamma production from CD4+ T cells after overnight stimulation of fresh PBMCs with CMV viral lysate. CD4 T cells were positively selected using Miltenyi beads, after which CD8 T cells were positively selected from the CD4-negative fraction. Cells were stained for CD3, CD4, CD8, CD45RA, CD27 and a live/dead dye and were sorted on a BD Aria II into four subsets based on CD45RA and CD27. A few healthy volunteers provided blood, and the blood of each volunteer was split into CD4 and CD8 T cells and then into four differentiation subsets. Approximately 110 ml of peripheral blood was taken from each donor, and PBMC were separated by density-gradient centrifugation on Ficoll-Paque PLUS. The sorted cells were lysed in RLT buffer, after which RNA was extracted using a Qiagen RNeasy kit and kept at -80 degrees C.

This specimen belongs to a study of naive and memory T cell subsets (dated by TCRdb to about 2017). For context, the study as a whole: An open-source, UMI-based TCR alpha and beta sequencing pipeline was applied to sorted naive and memory peripheral blood T cell subsets. The functional CMV T cell responses agreed completely with IgG serology results. RNA was DNase-treated and reverse transcribed with TCR constant-region primers, mostly using SuperScript III.

Its CDR3 holds 16 amino acids, cysteine through phenylalanine. This entry keeps only the CDR3 DNA: 48 bases, framed from base 1. The CDR1 and CDR2 encoded by the germline V gene (reference sequence) are DFQATT and SNEGSKA. After removal of 1 base from V and 1 base from J, the junction retains 8 bases not matched to a gene. The investigation overall reported the following: Gini index rose and Shannon and inverse Simpson diversity fell from naive through CM, EM and EMRA in both CD4 and CD8 cells. After error correction, over 95% of naive TCR sequences appeared only once, giving much steeper abundance distributions than memory subsets. Naive repertoires, especially CD8, contained a few larger clonotypes, possibly memory cells re-expressing CD45RA. A power law was followed by TCR abundance, with an exponent that differed between naive and memory subsets but was consistent across the three individuals. RNA-based TCR counts may be influenced by expression changes linked to T cell activation and differentiation. The repertoire findings for the naive and memory subsets could not be validated against a ground truth because none was available. Clonotypes were defined as single alpha or beta chain sequences, not paired alpha/beta receptors.

Receptors were amplified or captured by UMI-ligation and nested PCR. An equimolar mix of two oligonucleotides covering both TRBC1 and TRBC2 was used as the beta constant-region primer. Four rounds of PCR, combining the SP2 primer with nested alpha and beta constant-region primers, were used to amplify the ligated cDNA. A single-stranded oligonucleotide bearing the SP2 primer plus a 12-nucleotide UMI was ligated onto the 3' end of the cDNA by T4 RNA ligase 1. Incubation of the ligation reaction was carried out at 16 degrees C for about 20-25 hours. To avoid over-amplification, PCR2 was usually performed as a SYBR Green qPCR and halted once a predetermined threshold was reached. Apart from the first purification, every purification step used Agencourt AMPure XP magnetic beads. Libraries were quantified by Qubit and checked on a TapeStation, where a main peak was expected near 650 bp. Pooled libraries were sequenced on an Illumina MiSeq using v2 2x251 paired-end kits, and typically roughly 0.85-2.2 million reads were obtained per sample. Each sample library was pooled at about 4 nM, and roughly 4.5-7.5% PhiX was included to improve cluster recognition. The authors' pipeline ran thus. V and J genes were assigned to Demultiplexor-processed FASTQ reads by Decombinator through tag matching, with a single base-pair mismatch being allowed. Collapsinator used UMIs to correct both sequencing errors and frequency errors arising from PCR heterogeneity. CDR3Translator translated TCRs and extracted CDR3s from the conserved cysteine to the FGXG phenylalanine, flagging non-productive sequences. Gini, Shannon entropy and inverse Simpson indices were calculated on repertoires that had been subsampled to equal numbers of UMI-defined TCRs. Within the linear range, a power law was fitted to clonotype abundance distributions using maximum likelihood. Similar UMI counts, unique TCR numbers and clonal distributions were obtained with the pipeline and with MIGEC on one naive CD8 sample. In one analysis, naive TCRs also found in any memory subset of the same donor were removed from the naive repertoire. A set of 6,000 to 8,000 CMV-associated CDR3 sequences, compiled from VDJdb and a published dataset, was used to search the repertoires. TCRdb's own reprocessing of the public reads used fastp at Q25 and MiXCR and kept productive beta chains. Rows with one shared CDR3 protein collapse into an entry with the most common genes and DNA. The V and J calls and clone size are TCRdb's, not the authors'. For this sample the table gives 140,000 to 150,000 distinct CDR3 sequences, of which 22% were detected only once. The ten largest clones take up 0.11% of the sample.

Material for sequencing was naive CD4+ T cells from blood. The intended sense of this specimen's cell subset or site label: naive T cells, CD45RA high CD27+. This clonotype originated in a human donor in good health. The chain is made from TRBV20-1 and TRBJ2-7, with 9 bases matching TRBD1. The CDR3 region has the sequence CSARGTGTGSSYEQYF. The DNA reads TGCAGTGCTAGAGGAACCGGGACAGGGTCATCCTACGAGCAGTACTTC.